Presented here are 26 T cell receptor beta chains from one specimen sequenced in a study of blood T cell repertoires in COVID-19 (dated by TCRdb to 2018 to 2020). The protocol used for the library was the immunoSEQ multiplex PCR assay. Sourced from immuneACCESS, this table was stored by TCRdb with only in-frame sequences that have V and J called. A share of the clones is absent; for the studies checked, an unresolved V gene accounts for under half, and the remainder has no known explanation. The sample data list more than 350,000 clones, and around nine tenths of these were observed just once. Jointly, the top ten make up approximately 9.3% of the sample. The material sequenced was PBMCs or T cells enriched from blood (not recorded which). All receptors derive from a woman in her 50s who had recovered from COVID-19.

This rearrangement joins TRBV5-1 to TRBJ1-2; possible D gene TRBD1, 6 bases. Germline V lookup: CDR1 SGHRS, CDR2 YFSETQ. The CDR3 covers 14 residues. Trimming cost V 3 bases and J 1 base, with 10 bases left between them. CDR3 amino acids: CASSWDIGNYGYTF. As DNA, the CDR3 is TGCGCCAGCAGCTGGGACATCGGTAACTATGGCTACACCTTC.

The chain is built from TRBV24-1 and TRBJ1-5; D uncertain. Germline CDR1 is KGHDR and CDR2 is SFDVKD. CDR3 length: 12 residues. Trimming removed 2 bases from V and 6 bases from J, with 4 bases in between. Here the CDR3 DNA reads TGTGCCACCAGTGATTCTGTTCAGCCCCAGCATTTT. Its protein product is CATSDSVQPQHF.

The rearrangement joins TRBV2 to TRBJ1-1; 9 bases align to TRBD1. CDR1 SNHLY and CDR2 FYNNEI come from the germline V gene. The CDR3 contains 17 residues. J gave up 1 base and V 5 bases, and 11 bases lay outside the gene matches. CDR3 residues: CASSRRGGTGKNTEAFF. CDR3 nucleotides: TGTGCCAGCAGTCGCCGCGGCGGGACAGGGAAGAACACTGAAGCTTTCTTT.

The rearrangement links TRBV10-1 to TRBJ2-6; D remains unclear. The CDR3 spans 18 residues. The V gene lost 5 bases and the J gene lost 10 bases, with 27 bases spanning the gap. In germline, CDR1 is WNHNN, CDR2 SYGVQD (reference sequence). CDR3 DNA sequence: TGCGCCAGCAGTTCGCGCCTAAGATCGCACAAAGTCGGGAACGTCCTGACTTTC. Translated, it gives CASSSRLRSHKVGNVLTF.

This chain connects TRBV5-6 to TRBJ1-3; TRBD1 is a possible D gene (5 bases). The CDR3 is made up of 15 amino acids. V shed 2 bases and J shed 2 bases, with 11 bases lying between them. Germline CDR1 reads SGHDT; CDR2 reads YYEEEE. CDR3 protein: CASSLSRGTGNTIYF. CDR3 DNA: TGTGCCAGCAGCTTATCTAGGGGCACTGGAAACACCATATATTTT.

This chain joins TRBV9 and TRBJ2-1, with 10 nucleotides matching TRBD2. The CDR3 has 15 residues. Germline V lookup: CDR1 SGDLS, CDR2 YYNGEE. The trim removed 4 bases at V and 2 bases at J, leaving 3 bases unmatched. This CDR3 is CASSPSGGPYNEQFF. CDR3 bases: TGTGCCAGCAGCCCTAGCGGGGGACCCTACAATGAGCAGTTCTTC.

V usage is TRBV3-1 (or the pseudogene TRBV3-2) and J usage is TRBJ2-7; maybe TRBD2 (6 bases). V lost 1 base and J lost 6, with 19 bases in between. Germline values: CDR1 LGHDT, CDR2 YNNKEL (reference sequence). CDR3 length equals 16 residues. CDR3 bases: TGTGCCAGCAGCCAAGGGAGCGGAGCGGGCGTCCCCGAGCAGTACTTC. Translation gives CASSQGSGAGVPEQYF.

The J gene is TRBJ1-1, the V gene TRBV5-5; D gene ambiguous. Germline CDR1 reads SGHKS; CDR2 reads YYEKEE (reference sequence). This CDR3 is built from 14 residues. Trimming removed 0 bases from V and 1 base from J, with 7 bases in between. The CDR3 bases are TGTGCCAGCAGCTTGGGGTTTAGGAACACTGAAGCTTTCTTT. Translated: CASSLGFRNTEAFF.

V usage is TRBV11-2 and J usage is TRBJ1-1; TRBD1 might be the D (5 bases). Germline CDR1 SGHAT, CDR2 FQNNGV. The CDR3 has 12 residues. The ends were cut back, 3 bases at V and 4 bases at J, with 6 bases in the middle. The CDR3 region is CASSFGATEAFF. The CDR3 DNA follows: TGTGCCAGCAGCTTTGGGGCCACTGAAGCTTTCTTT.

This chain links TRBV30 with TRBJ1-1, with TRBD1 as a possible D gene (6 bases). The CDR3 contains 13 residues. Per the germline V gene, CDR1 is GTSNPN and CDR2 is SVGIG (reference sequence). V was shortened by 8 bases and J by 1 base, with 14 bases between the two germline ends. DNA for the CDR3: TGTGCCACAGAGGGGGTAGGGAACACTGAAGCTTTCTTT. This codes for CATEGVGNTEAFF. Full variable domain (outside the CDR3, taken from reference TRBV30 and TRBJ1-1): SQTIHQWPATLVQPVGSPLSLECTVEGTSNPNLYWYRQAAGRGLQLLFYSVGIGQISSEVPQNLSASRPQDRQFILSSKKLLLSDSGFYLCATEGVGNTEAFFGQGTRLTVV.

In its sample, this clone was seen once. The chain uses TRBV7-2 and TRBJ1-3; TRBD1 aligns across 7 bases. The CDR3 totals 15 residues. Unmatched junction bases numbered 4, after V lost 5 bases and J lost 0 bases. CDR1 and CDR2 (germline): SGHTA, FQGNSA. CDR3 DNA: TGTGCCAGCAGCACCGACAGGGTCTCTGGAAACACCATATATTTT. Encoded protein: CASSTDRVSGNTIYF.

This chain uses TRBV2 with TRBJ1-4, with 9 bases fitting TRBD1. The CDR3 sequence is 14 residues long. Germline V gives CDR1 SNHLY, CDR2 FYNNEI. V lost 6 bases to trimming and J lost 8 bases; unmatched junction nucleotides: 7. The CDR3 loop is CASRRTGGVEKLFF. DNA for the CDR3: TGTGCCAGCAGGCGTACAGGGGGCGTAGAAAAACTGTTTTTT.

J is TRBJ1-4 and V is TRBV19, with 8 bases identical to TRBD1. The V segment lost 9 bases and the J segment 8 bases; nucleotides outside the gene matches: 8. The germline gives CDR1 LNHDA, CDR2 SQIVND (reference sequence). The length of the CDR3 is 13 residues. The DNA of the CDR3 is TGTGCCAGCCACGGACAGGGTGGAGAAAAACTGTTTTTT. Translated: CASHGQGGEKLFF.

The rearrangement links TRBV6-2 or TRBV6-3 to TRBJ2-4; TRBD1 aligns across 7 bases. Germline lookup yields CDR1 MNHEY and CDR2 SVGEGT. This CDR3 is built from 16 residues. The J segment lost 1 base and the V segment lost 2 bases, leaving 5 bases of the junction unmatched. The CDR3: CASSYHRGFAKNIQYF. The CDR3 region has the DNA TGTGCCAGCAGTTACCACAGGGGATTTGCCAAAAACATTCAGTACTTC.

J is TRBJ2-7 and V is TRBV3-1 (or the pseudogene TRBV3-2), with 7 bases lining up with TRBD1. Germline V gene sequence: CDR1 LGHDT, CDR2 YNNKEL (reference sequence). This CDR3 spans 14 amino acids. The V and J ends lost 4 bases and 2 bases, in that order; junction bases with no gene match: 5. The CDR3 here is CASSLTGVPYEQYF. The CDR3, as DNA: TGTGCCAGCAGCCTAACAGGGGTACCCTACGAGCAGTACTTC.

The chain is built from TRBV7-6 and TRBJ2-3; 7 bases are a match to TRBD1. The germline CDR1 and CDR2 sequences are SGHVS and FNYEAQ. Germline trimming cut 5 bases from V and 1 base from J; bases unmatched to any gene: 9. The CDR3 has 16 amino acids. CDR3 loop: CASSVYRGLGTDTQYF. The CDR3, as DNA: TGTGCCAGCAGCGTCTACAGGGGCTTGGGCACAGATACGCAGTATTTT.

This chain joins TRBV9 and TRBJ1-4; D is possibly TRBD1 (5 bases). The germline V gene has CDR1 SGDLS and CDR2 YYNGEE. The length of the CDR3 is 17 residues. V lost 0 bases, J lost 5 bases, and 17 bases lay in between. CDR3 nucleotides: TGTGCCAGCAGCGTAGTAACTCCCGGGGGACTAAATGAAAAACTGTTTTTT. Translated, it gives CASSVVTPGGLNEKLFF.

CDR3 loop: CASILPSGSYNEQFF. The CDR3, as DNA: TGTGCCAGCATACTCCCCTCGGGGTCCTACAATGAGCAGTTCTTC. The J gene is TRBJ2-1, the V gene TRBV7-9; possibly TRBD2 for D (5 bases). The CDR3 consists of 15 residues. Germline CDR1 and CDR2: SEHNR and FQNEAQ (reference sequence). V lost 7 bases to trimming and J lost 1 base, with 14 bases between them.

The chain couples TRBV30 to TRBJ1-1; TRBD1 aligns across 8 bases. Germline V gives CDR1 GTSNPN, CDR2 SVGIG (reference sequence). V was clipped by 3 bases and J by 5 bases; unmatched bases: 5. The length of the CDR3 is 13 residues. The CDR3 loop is CAWRKTGVTEAFF. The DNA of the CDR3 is TGTGCCTGGAGGAAGACAGGGGTGACTGAAGCTTTCTTT.

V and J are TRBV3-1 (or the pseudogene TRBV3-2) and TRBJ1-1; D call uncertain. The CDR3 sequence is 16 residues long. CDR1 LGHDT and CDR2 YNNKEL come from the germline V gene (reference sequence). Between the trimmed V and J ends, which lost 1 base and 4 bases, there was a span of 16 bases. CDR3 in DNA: TGTGCCAGCAGCCAAGTCTGGCGGGGTTTGGGCACTGAAGCTTTCTTT. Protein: CASSQVWRGLGTEAFF.

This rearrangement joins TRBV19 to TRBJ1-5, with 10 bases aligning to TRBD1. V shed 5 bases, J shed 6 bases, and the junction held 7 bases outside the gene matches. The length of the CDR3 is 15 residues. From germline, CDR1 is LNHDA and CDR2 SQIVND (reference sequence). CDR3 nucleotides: TGTGCCAGTAGTTATAGGACAGGGGGAATTCAGCCCCAGCATTTT. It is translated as CASSYRTGGIQPQHF.

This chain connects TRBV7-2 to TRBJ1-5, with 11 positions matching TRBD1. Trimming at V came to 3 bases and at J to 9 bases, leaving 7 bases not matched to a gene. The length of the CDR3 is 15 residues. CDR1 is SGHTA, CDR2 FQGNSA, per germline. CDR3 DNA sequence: TGTGCCAGCAGCTTTGGGACAGGGGGTAGGGGGCCCCAGCATTTT. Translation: CASSFGTGGRGPQHF.

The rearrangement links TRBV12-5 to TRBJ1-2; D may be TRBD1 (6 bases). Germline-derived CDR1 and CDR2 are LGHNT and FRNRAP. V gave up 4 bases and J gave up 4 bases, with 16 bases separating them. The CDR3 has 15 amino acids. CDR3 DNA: TGTGCTAGTGGTTCCATGCAGGGGTGGGCCTATGGCTACACCTTC. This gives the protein CASGSMQGWAYGYTF.

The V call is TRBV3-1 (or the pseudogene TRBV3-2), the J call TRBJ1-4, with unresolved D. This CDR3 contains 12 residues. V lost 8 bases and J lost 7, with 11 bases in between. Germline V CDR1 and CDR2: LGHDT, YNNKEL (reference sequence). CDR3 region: CASGDPGEKLFF. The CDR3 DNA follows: TGTGCCAGCGGCGACCCGGGTGAAAAACTGTTTTTT.

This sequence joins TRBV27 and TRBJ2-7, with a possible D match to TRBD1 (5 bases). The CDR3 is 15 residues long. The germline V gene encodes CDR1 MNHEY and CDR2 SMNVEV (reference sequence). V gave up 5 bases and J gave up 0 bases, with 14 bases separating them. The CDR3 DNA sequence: TGTGCCAGCAGTCCTACAGGCGACGACTCCTACGAGCAGTACTTC. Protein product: CASSPTGDDSYEQYF.

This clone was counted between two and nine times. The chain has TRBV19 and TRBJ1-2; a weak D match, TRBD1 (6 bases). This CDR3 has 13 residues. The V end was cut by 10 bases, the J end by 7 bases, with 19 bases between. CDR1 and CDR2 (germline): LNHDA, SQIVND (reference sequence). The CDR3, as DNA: TGTGCCACCGCCCGTCGGGGGGCTGGTGGCTACACCTTC. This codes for CATARRGAGGYTF.